This TCR beta chain comes out of a study of blood T cell repertoires in COVID-19. Some clones are missing from TCRdb's copy, which holds only in-frame ones; the method was immunoSEQ multiplex PCR. In the table there are about 200,000 clones, more than 85% of which are singletons. CDR3 length: 13 amino acids. Trimming cost V 3 bases and J 6 bases, with 11 bases left between them. CDR1 and CDR2 from the germline V gene are DFQATT and SNEGSKA (reference sequence). The sample holds one count of this clone. This sequence was found in a woman between 45 and 65 years old with COVID-19, enrolled during active disease. The sequenced sample was peripheral blood. This chain joins TRBV20-1 and TRBJ2-2; D not certain. The CDR3 region is CSASLGRAGELFF. For the CDR3, the DNA is TGCAGTGCTAGTCTGGGCCGCGCCGGGGAGCTGTTTTTT.